This TCR beta chain was captured in a study of T cells after yellow fever vaccination. This clonotype has only a few counts. Germline-derived CDR1 and CDR2 are SGHVS and FNYEAQ. This CDR3 is built from 14 residues. J lost 5 bases, V lost 4 bases, and 4 bases had no gene match. A single record per CDR3 protein comes from TCRdb applying MiXCR to the 5' RACE reads. Among about 160,000 distinct CDR3 sequences listed, around 9.7% were seen once. The source material was CD8+ T cells sorted from PBMCs, sampled 45 days after the yellow fever booster vaccination. This clonotype originated in a man younger than 35 who received the YFV17D yellow fever vaccine. This chain links TRBV7-6 with TRBJ2-5; 10 positions agree with TRBD1. CDR3 bases: TGTGCCAGCAGCTCTGGACAGGGGGACGAGACCCAGTACTTC. Amino acid sequence: CASSSGQGDETQYF.